This record concerns one T cell receptor (beta chain) sequence. The antigen is undetermined. The source of the sample is a study of vaccination and CD4 T cells after COVID-19. About the study: Comprising six males and four females, the convalescent participants counted two Hispanic individuals among them. The control cultures got either a CEFX pool, an HIV-1 Nef pool, or no peptide at all.

Sequencing of the DNA from cultured CD4+ T cells was carried out with the Oncomine TCR Beta short-read assay. It was cultured CD4+ T cells from which genomic DNA was extracted. One entry per CDR3 protein results from TCRdb running MiXCR on the PCR reads. Of some 15,000 distinct CDR3 sequences in the sample, 24% are singletons; the top ten hold over 15%. This CDR3 spans 16 amino acids. V gave up 6 bases and J gave up 4 bases, with 20 bases separating them. Germline loops: CDR1 MNHNS, CDR2 SASEGT. The treatment is: roughly ten-day PBMC culture with coronavirus spike peptide pools or control peptides (ViraFEST assay). Under the ViraFEST approach, antigen-specific T cells were expanded with peptide pools and TCRs subsequently sequenced.

The receptor's source is a human donor who had recovered from COVID-19. The source material was CD4+ T cells from blood, cultured in vitro, sampled after SARS-CoV-2 vaccination. V gene TRBV6-1 combines with J gene TRBJ2-3, with a weak D call TRBD1 (5 bases). Written as DNA, the CDR3 is TGTGCCAGCAGCCTTGGGGCACGTCAGTACGCAGATACGCAGTATTTT. Amino acids: CASSLGARQYADTQYF.